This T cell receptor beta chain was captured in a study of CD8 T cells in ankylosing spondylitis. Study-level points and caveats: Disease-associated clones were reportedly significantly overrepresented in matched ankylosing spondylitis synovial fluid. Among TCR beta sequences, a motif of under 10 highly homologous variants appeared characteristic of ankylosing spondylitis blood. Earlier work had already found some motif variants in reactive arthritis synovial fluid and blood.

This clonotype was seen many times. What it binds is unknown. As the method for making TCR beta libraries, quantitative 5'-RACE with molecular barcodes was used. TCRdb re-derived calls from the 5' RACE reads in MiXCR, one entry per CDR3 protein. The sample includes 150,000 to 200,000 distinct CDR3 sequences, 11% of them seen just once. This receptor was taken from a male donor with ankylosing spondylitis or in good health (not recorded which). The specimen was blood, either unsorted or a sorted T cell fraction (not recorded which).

Here the CDR3 reads CASSQVRGNEQYF. The CDR3 DNA is TGTGCCAGCAGCCAAGTCCGAGGGAACGAGCAGTACTTC. The chain uses TRBV14 and TRBJ2-7; D may be TRBD2 (5 bases). Germline CDR1 and CDR2: SGHDN and FVKESK. The CDR3 covers 13 residues. The V and J ends lost 1 base and 5 bases respectively, with 9 bases between them.